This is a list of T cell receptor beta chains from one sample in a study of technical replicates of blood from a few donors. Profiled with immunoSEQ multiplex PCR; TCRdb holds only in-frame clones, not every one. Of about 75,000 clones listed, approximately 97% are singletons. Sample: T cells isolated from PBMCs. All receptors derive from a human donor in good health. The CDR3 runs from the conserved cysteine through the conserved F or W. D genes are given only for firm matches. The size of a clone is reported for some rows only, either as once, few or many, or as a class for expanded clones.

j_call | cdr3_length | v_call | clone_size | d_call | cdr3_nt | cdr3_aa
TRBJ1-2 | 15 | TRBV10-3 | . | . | TGTGCCATCCTAGAGCAGGCCAGGGGTAACTATGGCTACACCTTC | CAILEQARGNYGYTF
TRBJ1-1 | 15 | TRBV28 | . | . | TGTGCCAGCAGTATACCGACGGAGGGGTTGTCCGCAGCTTTCTTT | CASSIPTEGLSAAFF
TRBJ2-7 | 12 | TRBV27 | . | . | TGTGCCAGCAGTTTATTAGGGGGAGAGCAGTACTTC | CASSLLGGEQYF
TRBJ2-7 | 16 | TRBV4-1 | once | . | TGCGCCAGCAGCCAAGATAACCAGGGTCTCGTTCGCGAGCAGTACTTC | CASSQDNQGLVREQYF
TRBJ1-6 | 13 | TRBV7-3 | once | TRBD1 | TGTGCTAGCGCGGGACAGAATAATTCACCCCTCCACTTT | CASAGQNNSPLHF
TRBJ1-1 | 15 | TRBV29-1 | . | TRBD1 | TGCAGCGTTGAAGTCCTGGACAGGGCGGGGACTGAAGCTTTCTTT | CSVEVLDRAGTEAFF
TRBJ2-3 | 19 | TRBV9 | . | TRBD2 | TGTGCCAGCAGCCCTGGCCTAGCGGGGGGTCGGGTGCGCGGAGATACGCAGTATTTT | CASSPGLAGGRVRGDTQYF
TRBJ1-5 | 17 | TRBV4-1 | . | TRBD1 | TGCGCCAGCAGCCAAGGACAGGGTCAATGGGAAGATCAGCCCCAGCATTTT | CASSQGQGQWEDQPQHF
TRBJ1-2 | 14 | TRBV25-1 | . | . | TGTGCCAGCAGTGAGTTTCGGGGTTACTATGGCTACACCTTC | CASSEFRGYYGYTF
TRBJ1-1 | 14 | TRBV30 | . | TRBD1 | TGTGCCTGGGCGATTCCGGACAGGGGTACTGAAGCTTTCTTT | CAWAIPDRGTEAFF
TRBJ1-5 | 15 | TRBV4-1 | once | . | TGCGCCAGCAGCCACTTAGAAAAGAGCAATCAGCCCCAGCATTTT | CASSHLEKSNQPQHF
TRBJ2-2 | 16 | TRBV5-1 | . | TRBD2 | TGCGCCAGCAGCTTTATAGCGGGGGGGAACACCGGGGAGCTGTTTTTT | CASSFIAGGNTGELFF
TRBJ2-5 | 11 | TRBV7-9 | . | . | TGTGCCCTGCTCGAGAGGGAGACCCAGTACTTC | CALLERETQYF
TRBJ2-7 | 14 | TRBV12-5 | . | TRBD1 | TGTGCTAGTGGTTCAGGGGGCCTTATCTACGAGCAGTACTTC | CASGSGGLIYEQYF
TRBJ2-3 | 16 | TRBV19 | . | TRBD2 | TGTGCCAGTAGCCCACTAGCGGGAGCCTCATTGGGAACGCAGTATTTT | CASSPLAGASLGTQYF
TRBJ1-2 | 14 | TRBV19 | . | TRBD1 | TGTGCCAGTAGCGACAGGGCACTAGGCTATGGCTACACCTTC | CASSDRALGYGYTF
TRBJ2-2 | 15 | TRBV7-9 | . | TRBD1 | TGTGCCAGCAGCTTAGAAGGGGGCGCCGTCGGGGAGCTGTTTTTT | CASSLEGGAVGELFF
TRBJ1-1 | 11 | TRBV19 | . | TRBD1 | TGTGCCAGCCGACAGGGGGCTGAAGCTTTCTTT | CASRQGAEAFF
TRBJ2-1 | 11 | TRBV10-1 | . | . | TGCGCCAGCAGTGAGAGGGGGGAGCAGTTCTTC | CASSERGEQFF
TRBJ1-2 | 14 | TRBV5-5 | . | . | TGTGCCAGCAGCCCAAACCAGGGTGACTATGGCTACACCTTC | CASSPNQGDYGYTF
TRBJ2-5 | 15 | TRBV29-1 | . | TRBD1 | TGCAGCGGGGAGGATTTGACAGGGGGGGGAGAGACCCAGTACTTC | CSGEDLTGGGETQYF
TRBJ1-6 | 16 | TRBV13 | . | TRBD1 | TGTGCCAGCAGCTTCTCCCATGGGACAGCGAATTCACCCCTCCACTTT | CASSFSHGTANSPLHF
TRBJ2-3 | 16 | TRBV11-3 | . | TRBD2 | TGTGCCAGCAGCCTACTAGCGGGGTATGGCACAGATACGCAGTATTTT | CASSLLAGYGTDTQYF
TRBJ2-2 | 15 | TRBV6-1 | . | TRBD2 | TGTGCCAGCAGTGAACTAGCGGGGAACACCGGGGAGCTGTTTTTT | CASSELAGNTGELFF
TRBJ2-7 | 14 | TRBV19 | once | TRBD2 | TGTGCCAGTAGTATAAAGGGACTAGCATACGAGCAGTACTTC | CASSIKGLAYEQYF
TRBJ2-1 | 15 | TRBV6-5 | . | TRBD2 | TGTGCCAGCAGTTACGTCATCGGGAGGGCCGATGAGCAGTTCTTC | CASSYVIGRADEQFF
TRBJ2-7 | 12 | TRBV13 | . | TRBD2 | TGTGCCAGCGGCGGGAGGGGCTACGAGCAGTACTTC | CASGGRGYEQYF
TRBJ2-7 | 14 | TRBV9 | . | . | TGTGCCAGCAGCCCGTCAGGGTTGCAGGGCGAGCAGTACTTC | CASSPSGLQGEQYF
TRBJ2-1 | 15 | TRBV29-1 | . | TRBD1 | TGCAGCGTTCTCAGGGACAGGGCCTCCTACAATGAGCAGTTCTTC | CSVLRDRASYNEQFF
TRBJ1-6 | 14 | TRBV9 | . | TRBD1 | TGTGCCAGCAGCGTAGGGGACAGGGTAAAAACCCTCCACTTT | CASSVGDRVKTLHF
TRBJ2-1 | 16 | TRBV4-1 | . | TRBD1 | TGCGCCAGCAGCCAAGACTCACAGGGGAAGTACAATGAGCAGTTCTTC | CASSQDSQGKYNEQFF
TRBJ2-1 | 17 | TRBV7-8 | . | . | TGTGCCAGCAGCTTAAGAGCCCTAGTGGACTCCTACAATGAGCAGTTCTTC | CASSLRALVDSYNEQFF
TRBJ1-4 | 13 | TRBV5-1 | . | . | TGCGCCAGCAGCTCCACCACAAGAGAAAAACTGTTTTTT | CASSSTTREKLFF
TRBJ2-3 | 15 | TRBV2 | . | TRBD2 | TGTGCCAAATGGAGCGGGACCGAGGGAGTAGATACGCAGTATTTT | CAKWSGTEGVDTQYF
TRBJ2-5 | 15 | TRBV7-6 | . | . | TGTGCCAGCAGCTCACGACTAGGAACGGGAGAGACCCAGTACTTC | CASSSRLGTGETQYF
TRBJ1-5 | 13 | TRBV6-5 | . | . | TGTGCCAGCAAAGGACGGGACAATCAGCCCCAGCATTTT | CASKGRDNQPQHF
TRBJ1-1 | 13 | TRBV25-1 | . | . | TGTGCCAGCAGTGCCGTGGAGCACACTGAAGCTTTCTTT | CASSAVEHTEAFF
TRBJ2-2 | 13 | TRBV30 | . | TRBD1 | TGTGCCTGGAGAAGGGGGCACACCGGGGAGCTGTTTTTT | CAWRRGHTGELFF
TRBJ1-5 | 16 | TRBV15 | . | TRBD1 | TGTGCCACCAGCAGAGATGACCAGGGGGGCGGTCAGCCCCAGCATTTT | CATSRDDQGGGQPQHF
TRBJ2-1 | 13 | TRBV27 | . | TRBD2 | TGTGCCAGCGCCACTAGCGGGAGCGATGAGCAGTTCTTC | CASATSGSDEQFF
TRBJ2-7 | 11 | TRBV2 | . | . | TGTGCCAGCAGGTCTGTCCTCGAGCAGTACTTC | CASRSVLEQYF
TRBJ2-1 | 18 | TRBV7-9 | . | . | TGTGCCAGCAGCCCCCCTTGGGGGGGCGGGAGAAGTTACAATGAGCAGTTCTTC | CASSPPWGGGRSYNEQFF
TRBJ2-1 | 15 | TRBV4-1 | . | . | TGCGCCAGCAGCCCACTTGATGATCGGGGTAATGAGCAGTTCTTC | CASSPLDDRGNEQFF
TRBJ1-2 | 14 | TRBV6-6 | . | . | TGTGCCAGCAGCCCTTTCCGCGGTAACTATGGCTACACCTTC | CASSPFRGNYGYTF
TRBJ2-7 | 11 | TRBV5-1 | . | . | TGCGCCAGCAGGGACAGCTACGAGCAGTACTTC | CASRDSYEQYF
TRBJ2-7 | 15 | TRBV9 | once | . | TGTGCCAGCAGCCTAGGGGGGGGGTTACCCTACGAGCAGTACTTC | CASSLGGGLPYEQYF
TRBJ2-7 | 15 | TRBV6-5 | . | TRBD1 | TGTGCCAGCAGTTACGGGACAGGGGGCGTGTACGAGCAGTACTTC | CASSYGTGGVYEQYF
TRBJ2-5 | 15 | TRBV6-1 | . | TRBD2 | TGTGCCAGCAGTGAAGGAGCTAGCGGGGGTGAGACCCAGTACTTC | CASSEGASGGETQYF
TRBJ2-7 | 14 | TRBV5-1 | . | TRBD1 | TGCGCCAGCAGCGGGGGGACAGGACCTTACGAGCAGTACTTC | CASSGGTGPYEQYF
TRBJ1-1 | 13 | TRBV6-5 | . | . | TGTGCCAGCAGTACCCCCGGGAACACTGAAGCTTTCTTT | CASSTPGNTEAFF
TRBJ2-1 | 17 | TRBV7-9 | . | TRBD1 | TGTGCCAGCAGCTCCCGAAGAGGGACAGGGACCTACAATGAGCAGTTCTTC | CASSSRRGTGTYNEQFF
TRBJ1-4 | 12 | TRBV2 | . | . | TGTGCCAGCAGTGAAGAAGGCGGAAAACTGTTTTTT | CASSEEGGKLFF
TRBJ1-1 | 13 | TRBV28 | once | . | TGTGCCAGCCACCCCGTTGGGGGCTGGGGAGCTTTCTTT | CASHPVGGWGAFF